This T cell receptor beta chain derives from a study of sequential checkpoint blockade in melanoma. About the research overall: Maintenance nivolumab came after either treatment sequence.

Sample treatment: randomized to nivolumab then ipilimumab (arm A) or the reverse (arm B). DNA-damaging chemotherapy had not been given to any patient beforehand. Live CD3+CD8+ CD19− CD56− cells were sorted from PBMCs. The repertoire was sequenced with immunoSEQ multiplex PCR; TCRdb's copy has only in-frame clones and lacks some. The sample carries about 38,000 clones, 70% to 90% recorded once. Germline CDR1 SGHNT, CDR2 YYREEE (reference sequence). V gave up 4 bases and J gave up 5 bases; unmatched junction bases: 6. This CDR3 is 14 amino acids long. This receptor was taken from a human donor with melanoma. Sequenced material: CD8+ T cells sorted from blood (inferred from file names), taken from a patient given nivolumab and ipilimumab in sequence. The chain joins TRBV5-4 to TRBJ2-3; 8 bases are a match to TRBD2. CDR3 amino acids: CASSKAGGKDTQYF. CDR3 coding DNA: TGTGCCAGCAGCAAGGCGGGAGGTAAAGATACGCAGTATTTT.